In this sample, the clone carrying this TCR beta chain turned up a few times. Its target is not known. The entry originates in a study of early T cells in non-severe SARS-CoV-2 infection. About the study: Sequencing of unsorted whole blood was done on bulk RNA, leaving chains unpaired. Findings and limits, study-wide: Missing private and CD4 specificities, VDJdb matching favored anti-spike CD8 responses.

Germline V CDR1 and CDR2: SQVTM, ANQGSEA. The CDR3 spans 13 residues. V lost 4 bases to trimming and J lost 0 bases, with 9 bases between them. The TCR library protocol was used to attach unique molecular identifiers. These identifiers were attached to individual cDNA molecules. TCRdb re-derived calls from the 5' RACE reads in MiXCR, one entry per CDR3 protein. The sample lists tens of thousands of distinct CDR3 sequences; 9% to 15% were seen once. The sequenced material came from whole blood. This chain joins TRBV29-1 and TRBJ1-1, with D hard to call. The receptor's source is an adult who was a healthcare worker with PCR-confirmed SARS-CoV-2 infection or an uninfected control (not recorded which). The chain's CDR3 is CSVGRGMNTEAFF. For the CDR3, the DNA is TGCAGCGTTGGCCGGGGAATGAACACTGAAGCTTTCTTT.